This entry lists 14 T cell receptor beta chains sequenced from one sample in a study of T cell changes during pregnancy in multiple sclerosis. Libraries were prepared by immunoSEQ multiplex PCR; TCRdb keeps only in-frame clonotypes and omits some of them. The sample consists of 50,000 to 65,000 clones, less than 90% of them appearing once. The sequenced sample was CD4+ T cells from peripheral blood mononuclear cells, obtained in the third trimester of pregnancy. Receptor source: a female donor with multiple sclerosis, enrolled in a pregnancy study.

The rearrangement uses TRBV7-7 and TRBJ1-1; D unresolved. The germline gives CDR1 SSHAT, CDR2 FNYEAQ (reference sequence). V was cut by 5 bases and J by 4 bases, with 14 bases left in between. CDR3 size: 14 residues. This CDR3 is CASSPAGGSTEAFF. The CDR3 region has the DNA TGTGCCAGCAGCCCCGCCGGAGGTAGCACTGAAGCTTTCTTT.

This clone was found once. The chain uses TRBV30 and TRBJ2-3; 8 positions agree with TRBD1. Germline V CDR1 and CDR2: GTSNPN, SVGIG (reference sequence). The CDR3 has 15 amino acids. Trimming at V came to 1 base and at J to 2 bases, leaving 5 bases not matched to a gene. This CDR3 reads CAWSAGTGLTDTQYF. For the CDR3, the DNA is TGTGCCTGGAGTGCCGGGACAGGACTCACAGATACGCAGTATTTT.

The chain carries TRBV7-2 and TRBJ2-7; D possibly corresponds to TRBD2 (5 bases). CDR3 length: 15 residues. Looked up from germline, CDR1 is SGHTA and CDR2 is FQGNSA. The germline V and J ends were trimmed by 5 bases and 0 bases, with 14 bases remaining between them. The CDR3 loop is CASSLKIGSSYEQYF. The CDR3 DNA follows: TGTGCCAGCAGCCTAAAAATAGGGAGCTCCTACGAGCAGTACTTC.

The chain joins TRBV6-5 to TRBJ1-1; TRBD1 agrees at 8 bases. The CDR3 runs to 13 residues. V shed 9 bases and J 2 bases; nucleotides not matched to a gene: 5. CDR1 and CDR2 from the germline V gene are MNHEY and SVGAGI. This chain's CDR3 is CASGRGRNTEAFF. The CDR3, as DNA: TGTGCCAGTGGCAGGGGGCGTAACACTGAAGCTTTCTTT.

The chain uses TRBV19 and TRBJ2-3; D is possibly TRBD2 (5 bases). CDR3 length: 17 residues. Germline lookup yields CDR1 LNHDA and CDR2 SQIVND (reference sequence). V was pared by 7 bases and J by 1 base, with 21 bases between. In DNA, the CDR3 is TGTGCCAGTAAACCTAGCCCCACTACTGTGGGCACAGATACGCAGTATTTT. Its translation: CASKPSPTTVGTDTQYF.

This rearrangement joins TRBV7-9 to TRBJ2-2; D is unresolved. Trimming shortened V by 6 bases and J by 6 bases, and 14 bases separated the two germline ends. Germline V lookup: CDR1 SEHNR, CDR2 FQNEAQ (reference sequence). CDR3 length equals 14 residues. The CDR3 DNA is TGTGCCAGCAGGGCCGCAGGCACGGCCGGGGAGCTGTTTTTT. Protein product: CASRAAGTAGELFF.

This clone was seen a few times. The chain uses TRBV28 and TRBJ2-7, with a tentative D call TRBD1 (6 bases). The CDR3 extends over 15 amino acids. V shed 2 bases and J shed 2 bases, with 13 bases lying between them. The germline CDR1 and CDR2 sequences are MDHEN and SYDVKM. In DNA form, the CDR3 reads TGTGCCAGCAGTTTACACGACAGGCCCCCCTACGAGCAGTACTTC. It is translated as CASSLHDRPPYEQYF.

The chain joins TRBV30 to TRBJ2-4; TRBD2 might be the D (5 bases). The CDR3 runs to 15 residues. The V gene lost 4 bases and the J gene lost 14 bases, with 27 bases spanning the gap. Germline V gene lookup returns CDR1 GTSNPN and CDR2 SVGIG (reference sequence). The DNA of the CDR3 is TGTGCCTGGACAGGACGGACTCCGGGCCATACCGTTAAGTACTTC. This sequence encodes CAWTGRTPGHTVKYF.

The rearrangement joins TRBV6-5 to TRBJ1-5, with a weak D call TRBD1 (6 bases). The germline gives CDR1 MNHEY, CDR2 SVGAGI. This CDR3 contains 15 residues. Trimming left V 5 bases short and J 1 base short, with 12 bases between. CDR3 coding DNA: TGTGCCAGCAGTCCCTTAGACAGGAGCAATCAGCCCCAGCATTTT. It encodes CASSPLDRSNQPQHF.

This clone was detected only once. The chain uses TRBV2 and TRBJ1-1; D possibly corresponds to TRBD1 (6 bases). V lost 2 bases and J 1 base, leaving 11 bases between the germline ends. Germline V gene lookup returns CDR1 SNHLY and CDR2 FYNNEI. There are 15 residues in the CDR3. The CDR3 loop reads CASSELGHRNTEAFF. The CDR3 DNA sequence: TGTGCCAGCAGTGAATTGGGACACCGGAACACTGAAGCTTTCTTT.

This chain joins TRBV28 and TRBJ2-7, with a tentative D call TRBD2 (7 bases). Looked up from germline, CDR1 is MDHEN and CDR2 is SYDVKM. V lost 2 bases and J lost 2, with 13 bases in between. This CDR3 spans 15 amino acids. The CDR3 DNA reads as TGTGCCAGCAGTTTAGGAGGGGGGGGGACCTACGAGCAGTACTTC. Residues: CASSLGGGGTYEQYF.

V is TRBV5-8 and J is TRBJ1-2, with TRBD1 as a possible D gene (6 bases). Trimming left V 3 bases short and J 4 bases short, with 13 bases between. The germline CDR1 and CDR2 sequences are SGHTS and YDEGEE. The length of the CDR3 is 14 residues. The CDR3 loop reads CASSSPGQSYGYTF. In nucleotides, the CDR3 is TGTGCCAGCAGCTCCCCCGGACAGAGCTATGGCTACACCTTC. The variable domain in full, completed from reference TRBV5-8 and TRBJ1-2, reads EAGVTQSPTHLIKTRGQQATLRCSPISGHTSVYWYQQALGLGLQFLLWYDEGEERNRGNFPPRFSGRQFPNYSSELNVNALELEDSALYLCASSSPGQSYGYTFGSGTRLTVV.

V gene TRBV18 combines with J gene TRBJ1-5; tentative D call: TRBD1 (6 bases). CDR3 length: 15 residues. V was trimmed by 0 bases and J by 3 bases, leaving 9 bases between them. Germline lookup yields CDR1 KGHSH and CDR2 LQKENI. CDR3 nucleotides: TGTGCCAGCTCACCACCGGACAGTTACAATCAGCCCCAGCATTTT. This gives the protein CASSPPDSYNQPQHF.

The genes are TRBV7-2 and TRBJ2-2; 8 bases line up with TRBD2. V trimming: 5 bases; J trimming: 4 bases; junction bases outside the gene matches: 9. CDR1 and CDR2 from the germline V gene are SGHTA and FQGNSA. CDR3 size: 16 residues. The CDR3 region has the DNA TGTGCCAGCAGCGCGGGGGGAGGAAGTTTCACCGGGGAGCTGTTTTTT. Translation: CASSAGGGSFTGELFF.